Described below is a single T cell receptor beta chain sequence and its context. The antigen remains unidentified. This sample was taken from a study of shared clonotypes between healthy human individuals. Overall study context: CD4 naive cells filled three plates per donor, CD4 memory three, CD8 naive two and CD8 memory one. Study-wide findings and caveats: Memory subsets generally showed lower estimated richness than naive subsets.

The CDR3 length is 15 residues. The ends lost 5 bases at V and 3 bases at J; junction bases unmatched: 6. Germline V gene lookup returns CDR1 MDHEN and CDR2 SYDVKM. Profiling relied on immunoSEQ multiplex PCR, and the TCRdb table lists in-frame clones only, not all of them. The sample lists some 1,400,000 clones; roughly 96% were seen once. The chain joins TRBV28 to TRBJ2-7; 11 bases map to TRBD2. The TCR sequence derives from a man aged 30 to 45 in good health. The sequencing sample was made of naive CD4+ T cells sorted from blood. Subset given: CD45RA+ positively selected. CDR3 in amino acids: CASSPRLAGIYEQYF. As DNA, the CDR3 is TGTGCCAGCAGTCCCAGACTAGCGGGGATCTACGAGCAGTACTTC.